Listed here is a single T cell receptor beta chain. This record belongs to a study of T cell responses to AZD1222 COVID-19 vaccine. Second-dose intervals near 4 or 12 weeks were combined. Assay used: immunoSEQ multiplex PCR; TCRdb lists only in-frame clones, some missing. Of 100,000 to 130,000 clones listed, 80% to 95% are singletons. CDR3 size: 16 residues. Trimming removed 6 bases at V and 3 bases at J, with 15 bases between. Germline V gene lookup returns CDR1 MNHEY and CDR2 SMNVEV (reference sequence). The chain carries TRBV27 and TRBJ1-6; a possible D gene is TRBD1 (5 bases). This sample comprised peripheral blood, obtained 28 days after the second AZD1222 dose. The clonotype was recovered from an adult who received the AZD1222 COVID-19 vaccine. The CDR3, as DNA: TGTGCCAGCAGCCCCGGGGGAAACTACTATAATTCACCCCTCCACTTT. It specifies CASSPGGNYYNSPLHF.